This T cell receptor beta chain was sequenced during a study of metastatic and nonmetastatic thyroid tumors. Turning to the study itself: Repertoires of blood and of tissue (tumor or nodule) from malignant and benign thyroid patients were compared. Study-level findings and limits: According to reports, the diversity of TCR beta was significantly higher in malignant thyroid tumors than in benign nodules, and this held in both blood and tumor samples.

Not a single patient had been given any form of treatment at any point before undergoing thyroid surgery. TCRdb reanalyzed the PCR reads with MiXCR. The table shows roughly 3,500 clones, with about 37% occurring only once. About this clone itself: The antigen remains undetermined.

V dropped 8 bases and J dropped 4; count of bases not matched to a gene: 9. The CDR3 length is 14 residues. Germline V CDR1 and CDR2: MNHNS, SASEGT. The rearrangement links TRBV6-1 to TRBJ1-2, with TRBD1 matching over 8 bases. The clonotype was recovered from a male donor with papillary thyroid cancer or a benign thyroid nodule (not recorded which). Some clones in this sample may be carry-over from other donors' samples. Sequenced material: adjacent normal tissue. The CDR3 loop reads CASLNAGTGYGYTF. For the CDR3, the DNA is TGTGCCAGCTTAAACGCCGGGACAGGCTATGGCTACACCTTC.